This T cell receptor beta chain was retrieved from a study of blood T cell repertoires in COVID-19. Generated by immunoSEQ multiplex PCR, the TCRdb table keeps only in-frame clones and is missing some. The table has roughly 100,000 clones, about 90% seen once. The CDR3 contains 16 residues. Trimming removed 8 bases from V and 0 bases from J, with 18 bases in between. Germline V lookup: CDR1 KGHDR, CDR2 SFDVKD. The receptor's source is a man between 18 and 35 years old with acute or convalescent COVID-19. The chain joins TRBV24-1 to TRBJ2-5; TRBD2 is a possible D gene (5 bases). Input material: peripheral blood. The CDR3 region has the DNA TGTGCCACCAAGTCGGCTCCCGGGGAGTACCAAGAGACCCAGTACTTC. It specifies CATKSAPGEYQETQYF.